The clone carrying this T cell receptor (beta chain) was seen only once. Its antigen is undetermined. Deep level was the assay's run setting. Produced via immunoSEQ multiplex PCR; TCRdb's table is partial and in-frame only. The data hold 1,500,000 or so clones, with 97% to 99% observed a single time. Donors, healthy HIV-negative adults, lacked recent acute infections or vaccinations. These data come from a study of shared clonotypes between healthy human individuals. General observations from the study: Donor clonotype sharing was expected to depend on sequencing depth.

Deletions cut 10 bases from V and 4 bases from J, with 14 bases between. Germline V gene sequence: CDR1 ENHRY, CDR2 SYGVKD. The CDR3 is made up of 13 amino acids. Specimen: naive CD4+ T cells sorted from blood. Subset defined: CD45RA+ positively selected. This chain joins TRBV10-3 and TRBJ1-5; D unresolved. This receptor was obtained from a man younger than 40 in good health. The DNA of the CDR3 is TGTGCCAGCACACCTCAGGCTAATCAGCCCCAGCATTTT. It translates to CASTPQANQPQHF.